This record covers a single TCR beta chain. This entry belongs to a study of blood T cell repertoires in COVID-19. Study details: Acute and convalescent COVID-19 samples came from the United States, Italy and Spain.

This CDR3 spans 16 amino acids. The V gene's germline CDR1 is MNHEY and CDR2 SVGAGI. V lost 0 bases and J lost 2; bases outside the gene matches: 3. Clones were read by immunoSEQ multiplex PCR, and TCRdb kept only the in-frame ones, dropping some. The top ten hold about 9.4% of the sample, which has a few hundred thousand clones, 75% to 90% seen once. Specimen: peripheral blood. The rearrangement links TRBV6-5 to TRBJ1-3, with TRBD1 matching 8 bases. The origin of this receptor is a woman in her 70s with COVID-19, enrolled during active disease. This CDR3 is CASSYSTGGTGNTIYF. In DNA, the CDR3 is TGTGCCAGCAGTTACTCTACAGGGGGGACTGGAAACACCATATATTTT.